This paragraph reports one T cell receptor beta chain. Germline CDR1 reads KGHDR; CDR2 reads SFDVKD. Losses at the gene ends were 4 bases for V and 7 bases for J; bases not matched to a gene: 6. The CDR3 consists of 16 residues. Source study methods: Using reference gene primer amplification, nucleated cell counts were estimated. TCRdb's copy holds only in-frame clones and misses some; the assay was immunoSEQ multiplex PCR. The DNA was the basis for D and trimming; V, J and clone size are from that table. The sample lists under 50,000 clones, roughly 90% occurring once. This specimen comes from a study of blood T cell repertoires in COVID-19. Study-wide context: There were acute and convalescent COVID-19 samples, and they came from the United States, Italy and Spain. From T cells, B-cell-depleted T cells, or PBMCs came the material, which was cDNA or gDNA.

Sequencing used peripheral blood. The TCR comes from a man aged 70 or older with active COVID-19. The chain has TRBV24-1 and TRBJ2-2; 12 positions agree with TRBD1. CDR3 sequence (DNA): TGTGCCACCAGTGAACCCGGGACAGGGGGCTACGGGGAGCTGTTTTTT. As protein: CATSEPGTGGYGELFF.